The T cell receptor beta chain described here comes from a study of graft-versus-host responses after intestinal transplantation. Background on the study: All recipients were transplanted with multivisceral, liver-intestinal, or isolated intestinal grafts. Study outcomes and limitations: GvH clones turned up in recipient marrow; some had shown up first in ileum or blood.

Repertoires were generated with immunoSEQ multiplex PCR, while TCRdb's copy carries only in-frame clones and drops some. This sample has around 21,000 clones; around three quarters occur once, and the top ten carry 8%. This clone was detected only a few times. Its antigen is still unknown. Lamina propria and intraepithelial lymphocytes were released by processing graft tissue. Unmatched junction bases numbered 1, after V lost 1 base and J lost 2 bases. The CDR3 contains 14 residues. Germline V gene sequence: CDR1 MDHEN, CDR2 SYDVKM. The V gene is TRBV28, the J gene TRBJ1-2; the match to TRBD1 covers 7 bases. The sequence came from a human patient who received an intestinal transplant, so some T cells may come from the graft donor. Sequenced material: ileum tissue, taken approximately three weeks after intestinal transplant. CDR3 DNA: TGTGCCAGCAGTTTATCGACAGGGAACTATGGCTACACCTTC. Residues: CASSLSTGNYGYTF.